Here is one T cell receptor (beta chain) with its context. Germline V gene sequence: CDR1 MGHRA, CDR2 YSYEKL. This CDR3 spans 17 amino acids. V lost 0 bases to trimming and J lost 3 bases, with 15 bases between them. The entirety of the isolated RNA underwent reverse transcription, so expressed TCRB transcripts were sequenced. Sequencing was performed with immunoSEQ multiplex PCR; in TCRdb, only in-frame clones are kept and a portion is missing. Among 400,000 to 450,000 clones, 14% were seen once, and the ten largest hold less than 0.04%. Every participating donor gave one draw, a heparinised blood sample averaging about 110 mL. These data are taken from a study of beta chain features in type 1 diabetes. Study in general: All samples combined gave about 100 million sorted cells for examination.

The chain has TRBV4-1 and TRBJ2-1; TRBD2 might be the D (7 bases). The sequencing sample was made of naive CD4+ T cells from blood. This clonotype originated in a man younger than 40 in good health. This chain's CDR3 is CASSQDAAGAFYNEQFF. The CDR3 DNA follows: TGCGCCAGCAGCCAAGATGCGGCGGGGGCCTTCTACAATGAGCAGTTCTTC.